This T cell receptor (beta chain) was identified during a study of CD8 T cells in Susac syndrome. General observations from the study: The study's TCR sequencing and HLA analysis drew on a certain number of individuals. That number was acknowledged as relatively small.

From blood CD8+ and CD4+ T cells, the TCR beta chain was sequenced. The V gene's germline CDR1 is SNHLY and CDR2 FYNNEI. V was shortened by 4 bases and J by 1 base, with 10 bases between the two germline ends. The CDR3 totals 14 residues. Of note for this clonotype: Its antigen remains unknown.

Reverse transcription of roughly 0.45 to 1 ug RNA was carried out with random hexamers. Amplification of TCR beta CDR3 used immunoSEQ multiplex PCR across 54 Vbeta and 13 Jbeta. In TCRdb, the immunoSEQ multiplex PCR reads were re-called with MiXCR into one record per CDR3 protein. The sample contains some 160,000 distinct CDR3 sequences, about 95% of which appear only once. The chain couples TRBV2 to TRBJ2-5; D uncertain. The sequence derives from a human donor with multiple sclerosis. The sample comprised CD8+ T cells from PBMCs. The chain's CDR3 is CASSVGGSQETQYF. The CDR3 DNA reads TGTGCCAGCAGTGTCGGTGGCAGCCAAGAGACCCAGTACTTC.